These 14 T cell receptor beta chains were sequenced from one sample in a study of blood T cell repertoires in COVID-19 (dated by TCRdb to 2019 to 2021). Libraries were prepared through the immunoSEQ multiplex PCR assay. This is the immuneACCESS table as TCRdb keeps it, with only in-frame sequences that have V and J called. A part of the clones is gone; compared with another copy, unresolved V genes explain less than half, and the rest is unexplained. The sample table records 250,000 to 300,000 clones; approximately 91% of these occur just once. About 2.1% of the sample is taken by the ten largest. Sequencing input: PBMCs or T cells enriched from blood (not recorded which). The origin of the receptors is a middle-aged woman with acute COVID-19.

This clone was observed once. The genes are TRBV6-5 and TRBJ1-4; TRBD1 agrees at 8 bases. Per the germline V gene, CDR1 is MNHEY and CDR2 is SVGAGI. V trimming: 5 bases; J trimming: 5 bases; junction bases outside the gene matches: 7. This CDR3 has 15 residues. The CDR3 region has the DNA TGTGCCAGCAGTCCCCGACAGGGGTTGAATGAAAAACTGTTTTTT. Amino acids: CASSPRQGLNEKLFF.

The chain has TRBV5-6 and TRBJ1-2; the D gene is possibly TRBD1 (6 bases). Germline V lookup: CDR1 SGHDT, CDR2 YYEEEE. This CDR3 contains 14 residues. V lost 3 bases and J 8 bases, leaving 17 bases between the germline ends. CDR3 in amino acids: CASSSYTGFQGYTF. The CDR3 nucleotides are TGTGCCAGCAGCTCTTATACAGGGTTTCAGGGCTACACCTTC.

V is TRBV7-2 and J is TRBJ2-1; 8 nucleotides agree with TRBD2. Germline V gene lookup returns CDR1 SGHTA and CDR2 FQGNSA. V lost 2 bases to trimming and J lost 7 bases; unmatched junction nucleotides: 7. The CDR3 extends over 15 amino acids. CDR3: CASSLRAGVENEQFF. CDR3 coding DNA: TGTGCCAGCAGCTTACGAGCGGGAGTTGAAAATGAGCAGTTCTTC.

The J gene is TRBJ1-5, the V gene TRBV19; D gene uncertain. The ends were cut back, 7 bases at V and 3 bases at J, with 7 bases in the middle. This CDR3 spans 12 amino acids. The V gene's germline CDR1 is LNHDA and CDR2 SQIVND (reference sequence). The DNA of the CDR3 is TGTGCCAGTAATCCTTACAATCAGCCCCAGCATTTT. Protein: CASNPYNQPQHF. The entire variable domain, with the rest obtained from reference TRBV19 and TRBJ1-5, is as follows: DGGITQSPKYLFRKEGQNVTLSCEQNLNHDAMYWYRQDPGQGLRLIYYSQIVNDFQKGDIAEGYSVSREKKESFPLTVTSAQKNPTAFYLCASNPYNQPQHFGDGTRLSIL.

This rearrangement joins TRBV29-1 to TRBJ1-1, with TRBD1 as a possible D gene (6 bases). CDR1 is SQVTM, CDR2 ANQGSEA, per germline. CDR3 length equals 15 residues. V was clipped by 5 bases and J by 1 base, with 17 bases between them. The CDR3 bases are TGCAGCGTTCTTGGAGCAGGGGTGACGAACACTGAAGCTTTCTTT. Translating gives CSVLGAGVTNTEAFF.

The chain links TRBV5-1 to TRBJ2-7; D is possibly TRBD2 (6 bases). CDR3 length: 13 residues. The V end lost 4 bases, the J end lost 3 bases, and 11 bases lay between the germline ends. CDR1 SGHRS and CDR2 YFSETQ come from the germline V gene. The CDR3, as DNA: TGCGCCAGCAGCATAGCCGGGGGCTACGAGCAGTACTTC. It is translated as CASSIAGGYEQYF.

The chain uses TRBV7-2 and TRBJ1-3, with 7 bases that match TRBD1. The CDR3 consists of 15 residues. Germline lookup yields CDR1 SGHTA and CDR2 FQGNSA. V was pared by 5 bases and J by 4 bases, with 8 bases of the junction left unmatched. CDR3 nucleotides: TGTGCCAGCAGCCCCCAGACAGGGATCGGAAACACCATATATTTT. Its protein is CASSPQTGIGNTIYF. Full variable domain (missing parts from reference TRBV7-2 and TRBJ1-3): GAGVSQSPSNKVTEKGKDVELRCDPISGHTALYWYRQSLGQGLEFLIYFQGNSAPDKSGLPSDRFSAERTGGSVSTLTIQRTQQEDSAVYLCASSPQTGIGNTIYFGEGSWLTVV.

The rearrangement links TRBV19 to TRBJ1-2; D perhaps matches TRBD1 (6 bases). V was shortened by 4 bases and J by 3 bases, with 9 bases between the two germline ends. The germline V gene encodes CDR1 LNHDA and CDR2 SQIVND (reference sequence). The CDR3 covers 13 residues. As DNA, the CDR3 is TGTGCCAGTAGTAGATCAGGGGACTATGGCTACACCTTC. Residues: CASSRSGDYGYTF.

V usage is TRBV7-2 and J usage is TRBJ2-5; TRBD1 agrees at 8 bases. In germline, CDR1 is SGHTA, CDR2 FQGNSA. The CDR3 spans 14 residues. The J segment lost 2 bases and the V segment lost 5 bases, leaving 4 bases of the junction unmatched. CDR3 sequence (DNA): TGTGCCAGCAGCCACTGGACAGGGCAAGAGACCCAGTACTTC. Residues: CASSHWTGQETQYF.

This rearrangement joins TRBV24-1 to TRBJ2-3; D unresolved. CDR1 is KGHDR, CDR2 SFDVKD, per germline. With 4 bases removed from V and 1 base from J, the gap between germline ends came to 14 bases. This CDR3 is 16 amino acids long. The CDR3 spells CATSDLARGGTDTQYF. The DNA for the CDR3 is TGTGCCACCAGTGACCTCGCCCGAGGCGGCACAGATACGCAGTATTTT.

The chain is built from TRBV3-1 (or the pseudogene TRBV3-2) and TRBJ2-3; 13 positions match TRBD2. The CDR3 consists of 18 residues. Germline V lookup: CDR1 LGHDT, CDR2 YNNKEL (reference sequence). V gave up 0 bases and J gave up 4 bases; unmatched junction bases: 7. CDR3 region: CASSQDPRLAGGSDTQYF. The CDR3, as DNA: TGTGCCAGCAGCCAAGATCCCCGACTAGCGGGGGGTTCAGATACGCAGTATTTT.

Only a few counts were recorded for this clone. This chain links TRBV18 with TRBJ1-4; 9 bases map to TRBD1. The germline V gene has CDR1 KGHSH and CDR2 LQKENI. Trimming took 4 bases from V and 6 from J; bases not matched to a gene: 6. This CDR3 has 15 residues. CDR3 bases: TGTGCCAGCTCACAACAGGGACAGGGTGATGAAAAACTGTTTTTT. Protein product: CASSQQGQGDEKLFF.

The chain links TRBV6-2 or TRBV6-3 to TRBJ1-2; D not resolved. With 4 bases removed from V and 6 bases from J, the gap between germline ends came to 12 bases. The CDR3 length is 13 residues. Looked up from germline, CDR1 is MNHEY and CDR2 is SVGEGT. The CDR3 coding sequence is TGTGCCAGCAGTTCTAGACTTTTCGATGGCTACACCTTC. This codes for CASSSRLFDGYTF.

The CDR3 nucleotides read TGTGCCAGCAGTTACCTTTCAATGGACAGGGTGGGGGCCAAAAACATTCAGTACTTC. It translates to CASSYLSMDRVGAKNIQYF. The chain is built from TRBV6-2 or TRBV6-3 and TRBJ2-4; TRBD1 aligns across 8 bases. The CDR3 consists of 19 residues. Unmatched junction bases numbered 13, after V lost 2 bases and J lost 1 base. Germline-derived CDR1 and CDR2 are MNHEY and SVGEGT.